The T cell receptor (beta chain) under discussion was sequenced for a study of T cell changes during pregnancy in multiple sclerosis. Some clones are missing from TCRdb's copy, which holds only in-frame ones; the method was immunoSEQ multiplex PCR. The table shows about 89,000 clones, with approximately 94% occurring only once. CDR3 length: 14 residues. The V and J ends lost 4 bases and 5 bases, in that order; junction bases with no gene match: 5. CDR1 is MGHRA and CDR2 is YSYEKL in the germline V gene. The sample consisted of peripheral blood, taken in the third trimester of pregnancy. The receptor was derived from a female donor with multiple sclerosis, enrolled in a pregnancy study. The chain links TRBV4-1 to TRBJ1-2, with TRBD1 matching 9 bases. As DNA, the CDR3 is TGCGCCAGCAGCCTGGACAGGGGAAATTATGGCTACACCTTC. Its protein product is CASSLDRGNYGYTF.